A single sample is the source of the 16 T cell receptor beta chains below, sequenced in a study of cytomegalovirus exposure and HLA in healthy donors. PCR used 60 Vbeta primers and 13 Jbeta primers. Generated by immunoSEQ multiplex PCR, the TCRdb table keeps only in-frame clones and is missing some. The sample totals approximately 140,000 clones; its top ten clones hold 2.2%. The sample taken for sequencing was PBMCs. These TCRs come from a woman under 30 in good health and CMV-seronegative.

The V gene is TRBV4-1, the J gene TRBJ1-3, with TRBD1 matching over 8 bases. In germline, CDR1 is MGHRA, CDR2 YSYEKL. This CDR3 is 15 amino acids long. V was pared by 4 bases and J by 9 bases, with 11 bases of the junction left unmatched. CDR3 coding DNA: TGCGCCAGCAGCCCTGGACAGGGACTATACGGCACCATATATTTT. This codes for CASSPGQGLYGTIYF.

This rearrangement joins TRBV14 to TRBJ2-6; 7 bases line up with TRBD1. Germline CDR1 reads SGHDN; CDR2 reads FVKESK. The CDR3 covers 20 residues. With 0 bases clipped from V and 0 bases from J, the junction kept 11 bases outside the gene matches. In nucleotides, the CDR3 is TGTGCCAGCAGCCAAGATCCCAGACAGGGTTTCTACTCTGGGGCCAACGTCCTGACTTTC. It is translated as CASSQDPRQGFYSGANVLTF.

The chain couples TRBV7-8 to TRBJ2-7, with 9 nucleotides matching TRBD1. The CDR3 extends over 16 amino acids. J was trimmed by 4 bases and V by 5 bases; bases with no gene match: 12. Per germline, CDR1 SGHVS and CDR2 FQNEAQ. This CDR3 is CASSQTGTGYQYEQYF. CDR3 bases: TGTGCCAGCAGCCAAACCGGGACAGGGTATCAATACGAGCAGTACTTC. Using reference TRBV7-8 and TRBJ2-7 for the parts outside the CDR3, the full variable domain is GAGVSQSPRYKVAKRGQDVALRCDPISGHVSLFWYQQALGQGPEFLTYFQNEAQLDKSGLPSDRFFAERPEGSVSTLKIQRTQQEDSAVYLCASSQTGTGYQYEQYFGPGTRLTVT.

The chain uses TRBV7-9 and TRBJ1-6; TRBD1 aligns across 7 bases. V was clipped by 5 bases and J by 7 bases; unmatched bases: 8. The length of the CDR3 is 15 residues. Germline assignment: CDR1 SEHNR and CDR2 FQNEAQ (reference sequence). CDR3 DNA sequence: TGTGCCAGCAGCCCGTCACTACAGGGGAATTCACCCCTCCACTTT. This gives the protein CASSPSLQGNSPLHF. The full variable domain, completed using reference TRBV7-9 and TRBJ1-6, is DTGVSQNPRHKITKRGQNVTFRCDPISEHNRLYWYRQTLGQGPEFLTYFQNEAQLEKSRLLSDRFSAERPKGSFSTLEIQRTEQGDSAMYLCASSPSLQGNSPLHFGNGTRLTVT.

The genes are TRBV5-5 and TRBJ1-2, with TRBD1 identical over 9 bases. The junction had 13 bases not matched to a gene; V was cut back by 4 bases and J by 6 bases. Germline V gene sequence: CDR1 SGHKS, CDR2 YYEKEE (reference sequence). This CDR3 region has 16 residues. The CDR3 nucleotides are TGTGCCAGCAGCGCACCGAAGACAGGGGGACCCAATGGCTACACCTTC. Its translation: CASSAPKTGGPNGYTF.

The V call is TRBV2, the J call TRBJ2-6, with no clear D. This CDR3 region has 15 residues. Germline lookup yields CDR1 SNHLY and CDR2 FYNNEI. Between the trimmed V and J ends, which lost 4 bases and 2 bases, there was a span of 9 bases. The CDR3 protein is CASSVRSAGANVLTF. CDR3 bases: TGTGCCAGCAGTGTTAGAAGTGCTGGGGCCAACGTCCTGACTTTC. Filled out from reference TRBV2 and TRBJ2-6, the complete variable domain reads EPEVTQTPSHQVTQMGQEVILRCVPISNHLYFYWYRQILGQKVEFLVSFYNNEISEKSEIFDDQFSVERPDGSNFTLKIRSTKLEDSAMYFCASSVRSAGANVLTFGAGSRLTVL.

The V and J genes are TRBV6-5 and TRBJ2-3; D may be TRBD2 (6 bases). This CDR3 contains 13 residues. Trimming took off 5 bases at V and 3 bases at J, with 9 bases between the two ends. Per germline, CDR1 MNHEY and CDR2 SVGAGI. CDR3 sequence: CASSRGLTDTQYF. The DNA of the CDR3 is TGTGCCAGCAGTAGAGGACTAACAGATACGCAGTATTTT.

V usage is TRBV5-1 and J usage is TRBJ2-7, with 8 bases lining up with TRBD2. The CDR3 is 14 residues long. V was pared by 5 bases and J by 6 bases, with 10 bases of the junction left unmatched. The germline V gene encodes CDR1 SGHRS and CDR2 YFSETQ. This chain's CDR3 is CASSYRGGPVEQYF. Here the CDR3 DNA reads TGCGCCAGCAGTTATCGCGGGGGGCCCGTCGAGCAGTACTTC.

The V call is TRBV19, the J call TRBJ2-1; the match to TRBD2 covers 10 bases. This CDR3 is 15 amino acids long. J lost 4 bases, V lost 7 bases, and 7 bases had no gene match. Per germline, CDR1 LNHDA and CDR2 SQIVND (reference sequence). The CDR3 sequence is CASIGLAGGYNEQFF. The CDR3 nucleotides are TGTGCCAGTATTGGGTTAGCGGGAGGTTACAATGAGCAGTTCTTC.

The chain joins TRBV2 to TRBJ2-7; 8 nucleotides align to TRBD1. The CDR3 loop spans 16 amino acids. CDR1 SNHLY and CDR2 FYNNEI come from the germline V gene. The V gene end was trimmed by 2 bases and the J gene end by 4 bases; junction bases not matched to a gene: 10. The CDR3 loop reads CASSEPGGRGQYEQYF. The DNA for the CDR3 is TGTGCCAGCAGTGAACCCGGGGGCAGGGGGCAGTACGAGCAGTACTTC.

The genes are TRBV19 and TRBJ2-7, with 9 bases that match TRBD1. With V trimmed by 1 base and J by 5 bases, 9 bases remained unmatched. The CDR3 covers 16 residues. CDR1 LNHDA and CDR2 SQIVND come from the germline V gene (reference sequence). The CDR3 nucleotides read TGTGCCAGTAGTATAGGTCCCGGGACAGGGCGACACGAGCAGTACTTC. Translation gives CASSIGPGTGRHEQYF.

The CDR3 here is CASSPGLDGGYGYTF. For the CDR3, the DNA is TGTGCCAGCAGCCCGGGGCTTGACGGAGGGTATGGCTACACCTTC. The V call is TRBV7-3, the J call TRBJ1-2, with a weak D call TRBD1 (5 bases). The length of the CDR3 is 15 residues. Germline V gene sequence: CDR1 SGHTA, CDR2 FQGTGA. Trimming took off 5 bases at V and 5 bases at J, with 18 bases between the two ends.

J is TRBJ2-5 and V is TRBV29-1; D may be TRBD2 (5 bases). V lost 0 bases to trimming and J lost 3 bases, with 8 bases between them. The CDR3 consists of 13 residues. Germline loops: CDR1 SQVTM, CDR2 ANQGSEA. The CDR3 is CSVEDREKETQYF. CDR3 nucleotide sequence: TGCAGCGTTGAAGATCGGGAAAAAGAGACCCAGTACTTC.

This chain uses TRBV10-1 with TRBJ2-3; D not resolved. Germline V gene lookup returns CDR1 WNHNN and CDR2 SYGVQD (reference sequence). V gave up 0 bases and J gave up 3 bases, with 7 bases separating them. The CDR3 is 14 amino acids. The CDR3 DNA reads TGCGCCAGCAGTGAGTCCCTAGAGACAGATACGCAGTATTTT. This sequence encodes CASSESLETDTQYF.

CDR3 loop: CASGLELNTEAFF. The CDR3 DNA is TGTGCCAGTGGACTTGAATTGAACACTGAAGCTTTCTTT. The chain joins TRBV19 to TRBJ1-1; unclear D gene. The germline V gene has CDR1 LNHDA and CDR2 SQIVND (reference sequence). V was shortened by 8 bases and J by 0 bases, with 10 bases between the two germline ends. This CDR3 region has 13 residues.

V and J are TRBV7-9 and TRBJ1-1; 9 bases agree with TRBD1. CDR1 and CDR2 (germline): SEHNR, FQNEAQ (reference sequence). Trimming removed 6 bases from V and 11 bases from J; junction bases left unmatched: 13. This CDR3 is built from 14 residues. CDR3 protein: CASRSTGGEVSAFF. CDR3 nucleotide sequence: TGTGCCAGCAGAAGTACAGGGGGCGAGGTGTCCGCTTTCTTT.